What follows are 24 T cell receptor beta chains derived from one specimen sequenced in a study of CD8+CD57+ T cells in acquired aplastic anemia. Genomic DNA, serving as template, underwent TCR beta VDJ and CDR3 profiling. MiXCR, applied by TCRdb to the reads, yields one record per CDR3 protein. Here the sample spans 55,000 to 60,000 distinct CDR3 sequences, around 57% being singletons. Patients picked for sequencing had shown CD8+CD57+ cell expansion detected by flow cytometry. Sequencing was performed on sorted CD4+, CD8+, or CD8+CD57+ T cells (not recorded which) from PBMCs. The source of these receptors is a human donor with aplastic anemia.

This clonotype appeared a few times. V usage is TRBV29-1 and J usage is TRBJ1-2; 9 positions agree with TRBD1. The CDR3 has 13 residues. V lost 7 bases to trimming and J lost 2 bases; unmatched junction nucleotides: 5. Germline loops: CDR1 SQVTM, CDR2 ANQGSEA. CDR3 DNA sequence: TGCAGCGCTCAGGGACAGGGCAACTATGGCTACACCTTC. The encoded protein is CSAQGQGNYGYTF.

This clonotype was seen repeatedly, ten times or more. The gene calls are TRBV6-6 and TRBJ1-1; tentatively, D is TRBD1 (5 bases). Per germline, CDR1 MNHNY and CDR2 SVGAGI (reference sequence). With 4 bases removed from V and 5 bases from J, the gap between germline ends came to 8 bases. The CDR3 contains 12 residues. The CDR3 coding sequence is TGTGCCAGCAGTTCCGACAGTACTGAAGCTTTCTTT. This encodes CASSSDSTEAFF.

The rearrangement joins TRBV7-2 to TRBJ2-5; TRBD1 matches at 8 bases. Germline CDR1 reads SGHTA; CDR2 reads FQGNSA. The CDR3 is made up of 14 amino acids. With 7 bases clipped from V and 5 bases from J, the junction kept 9 bases outside the gene matches. The CDR3 DNA reads TGTGCCAGCACGATCACCGGACAGGGTGAGACCCAGTACTTC. Translation: CASTITGQGETQYF.

The V gene is TRBV10-3, the J gene TRBJ1-2; 10 bases agree with TRBD1. The J segment lost 4 bases and the V segment lost 10 bases, leaving 12 bases of the junction unmatched. CDR1 is ENHRY and CDR2 is SYGVKD in the germline V gene. The CDR3 covers 15 residues. This CDR3 reads CASSPDRGDPYGYTF. CDR3 DNA sequence: TGTGCCAGCAGCCCGGACAGGGGGGACCCCTATGGCTACACCTTC.

Points on this clonotype: This CDR3 is missing its conserved last phenylalanine or tryptophan, likely due to a read error. The DNA is left out, because the CDR3 cannot be placed on it with certainty; the CDR3 is given as TCRdb lists it. CDR3 region: CASSQEGAFYGYAL. The chain links TRBV14 to TRBJ1-2. CDR1 is SGHDN and CDR2 is FVKESK in the germline V gene. The CDR3 is made up of 14 amino acids, end residues included.

The sample holds a few counts of this clonotype. V gene TRBV7-2 combines with J gene TRBJ2-1, with 10 bases matching TRBD2. The length of the CDR3 is 15 residues. V was clipped by 6 bases and J by 0 bases; unmatched bases: 2. Per germline, CDR1 SGHTA and CDR2 FQGNSA. The CDR3 sequence: CASRLAGVSYNEQFF. The CDR3 DNA reads as TGTGCCAGCAGGCTAGCGGGAGTCTCCTACAATGAGCAGTTCTTC.

The rearrangement joins TRBV6-2 or TRBV6-3 to TRBJ2-7, with 12 bases fitting TRBD2. The CDR3 contains 16 residues. V shed 2 bases and J 6 bases; nucleotides not matched to a gene: 8. Germline assignment: CDR1 MNHEY and CDR2 SVGEGT. The CDR3 here is CASSYGTSGGLSEQYF. Written as DNA, the CDR3 is TGTGCCAGCAGTTACGGTACTAGCGGGGGGCTGAGCGAGCAGTACTTC.

On this clonotype: A single base separates this from a much larger clone, so it may be a read error. The chain couples TRBV9 to TRBJ2-7; D perhaps matches TRBD1 (6 bases). The CDR3 is 13 amino acids. The V gene's germline CDR1 is SGDLS and CDR2 YYNGEE. Trimming stripped 4 bases from V and 2 bases from J, with 10 bases between. The CDR3, as DNA: TGTGCCAGCAGCTCCACAGGGCCCTACGAGCAGTACTTC. The encoded protein is CASSSTGPYEQYF. The entire variable domain, with the rest obtained from reference TRBV9 and TRBJ2-7, is as follows: DSGVTQTPKHLITATGQRVTLRCSPRSGDLSVYWYQQSLDQGLQFLIQYYNGEERAKGNILERFSAQQFPDLHSELNLSSLELGDSALYFCASSSTGPYEQYFGPGTRLTVT.

For this clonotype: Relative to the germline gene, one junction end is altered; a read error may explain this. CDR3 in amino acids: CASRVAGQGANTEAFF. As DNA, the CDR3 is TGTGCCAGCCGCGTAGCCGGACAGGGGGCGAACACTGAAGCTTTCTTT. The chain carries TRBV9 and TRBJ1-1; 11 nucleotides agree with TRBD1. Looked up from germline, CDR1 is SGDLS and CDR2 is YYNGEE. The CDR3 has 16 amino acids.

This clonotype was observed at least ten times. The V gene is TRBV5-6, the J gene TRBJ2-7, with 7 bases fitting TRBD1. The CDR3 length is 14 residues. Germline CDR1 and CDR2: SGHDT and YYEEEE. V lost 3 bases, J lost 2 bases, and 5 bases stayed unmatched. The CDR3 spells CASSSGDSPYEQYF. The CDR3 nucleotides read TGTGCCAGCAGCTCCGGGGACAGTCCCTACGAGCAGTACTTC.

The chain is built from TRBV7-2 and TRBJ2-7; TRBD1 aligns across 9 bases. This CDR3 contains 14 residues. Trimming at V came to 1 base and at J to 9 bases, leaving 7 bases not matched to a gene. CDR1 SGHTA and CDR2 FQGNSA come from the germline V gene. The CDR3 DNA is TGTGCCAGCAGCTTAGGGCCGGGACAGGGTATGCAGTACTTC. Its protein is CASSLGPGQGMQYF.

The chain couples TRBV29-1 to TRBJ2-7; 7 bases are shared with TRBD1. The germline gives CDR1 SQVTM, CDR2 ANQGSEA. With 4 bases clipped from V and 3 bases from J, the junction kept 6 bases outside the gene matches. This CDR3 region has 13 residues. The DNA of the CDR3 is TGCAGCGTTGCTCGGACAGGCGGCTACGAGCAGTACTTC. The encoded protein is CSVARTGGYEQYF.

The chain couples TRBV24-1 to TRBJ1-2, with unresolved D. The CDR3 spans 11 residues. V gave up 6 bases and J gave up 8 bases, with 9 bases separating them. Germline lookup yields CDR1 KGHDR and CDR2 SFDVKD. In DNA form, the CDR3 reads TGTGCCACCAGTTACTTAGGAGGCTACACCTTC. Its translation is CATSYLGGYTF.

The genes are TRBV19 and TRBJ1-1; 7 bases fit TRBD1. The CDR3 runs to 15 residues. Trimming at V came to 5 bases and at J to 1 base, leaving 7 bases not matched to a gene. Germline loops: CDR1 LNHDA, CDR2 SQIVND (reference sequence). The CDR3 loop reads CASSAGGTANTEAFF. CDR3 sequence (DNA): TGTGCCAGTAGTGCCGGCGGGACAGCGAACACTGAAGCTTTCTTT.

V usage is TRBV2 and J usage is TRBJ1-1; 10 bases agree with TRBD1. This CDR3 is 10 amino acids long. Germline values: CDR1 SNHLY, CDR2 FYNNEI. With 6 bases clipped from V and 11 bases from J, the junction kept 0 bases outside the gene matches. In DNA form, the CDR3 reads TGTGCCAGCAGGGACAGGGGGGCTTTCTTT. It yields the protein CASRDRGAFF.

Turning to this clonotype: A junction boundary mismatches the germline segment, possibly from a read error. The chain joins TRBV27 to TRBJ1-2; 7 nucleotides agree with TRBD1. Germline V gene data show CDR1 as MNHEY and CDR2 as SMNVEV (reference sequence). CDR3 length: 14 amino acids. For the CDR3, the DNA is TGTGCTAGCAACCCACAGGGGCCCGACTATGGCTACACCTTC. Its protein is CASNPQGPDYGYTF.

This clonotype was recorded at least ten times. V and J are TRBV5-6 and TRBJ2-7; D is ambiguous. CDR3 length: 14 amino acids. Trimming pared 1 base from V and 0 bases from J, leaving 8 bases between. CDR1 and CDR2 from the germline V gene are SGHDT and YYEEEE. The CDR3 loop is CASSLLLHSYEQYV. CDR3 nucleotide sequence: TGTGCCAGCAGCTTGCTTCTTCACTCCTACGAGCAGTACGTC.

By its share, this clonotype is medium-sized. This chain connects TRBV24-1 to TRBJ1-5; D not resolved. CDR1 and CDR2 (germline): KGHDR, SFDVKD. Between the trimmed V and J ends, which lost 0 bases and 5 bases, there was a span of 16 bases. The CDR3 length is 17 residues. CDR3 DNA: TGTGCCACCAGTGATTTGCTCAGTTTTACGGCTGATCAGCCCCAGCATTTT. This encodes CATSDLLSFTADQPQHF.

The chain couples TRBV29-1 to TRBJ2-3; maybe TRBD1 (5 bases). Germline values: CDR1 SQVTM, CDR2 ANQGSEA. The CDR3 totals 12 residues. Trimming stripped 7 bases from V and 4 bases from J, with 12 bases between. The CDR3 DNA reads TGCAGCGCCACGGACACCTCAGATACGCAGTATTTT. Its translation is CSATDTSDTQYF.

Many counts were recorded for this clonotype. This rearrangement joins TRBV11-1 to TRBJ2-3, with D perhaps matching TRBD2 (5 bases). The CDR3 spans 17 residues. The germline gives CDR1 SGHAT, CDR2 FQDESV (reference sequence). V gave up 2 bases and J gave up 0 bases, with 15 bases separating them. DNA of the CDR3: TGTGCCAGCAGCTTATTGTCAGCGGTGACTAGCACAGATACGCAGTATTTT. Translating gives CASSLLSAVTSTDTQYF.

V and J are TRBV10-3 and TRBJ1-1; no firm D call. CDR3 length: 10 amino acids. Germline V gene lookup returns CDR1 ENHRY and CDR2 SYGVKD. Here the CDR3 DNA reads TGTTCCCTCATGAACACTGAAGCTTTCTTT. Protein sequence: CSLMNTEAFF.

The J gene is TRBJ2-3, the V gene TRBV29-1, with 12 nucleotides matching TRBD2. The germline gives CDR1 SQVTM, CDR2 ANQGSEA. The V and J ends lost 3 bases and 0 bases, in that order; junction bases with no gene match: 1. The CDR3 runs to 15 residues. In nucleotides, the CDR3 is TGCAGCGTTGAGGGGACTAGCGGGAGCACAGATACGCAGTATTTT. Its protein product is CSVEGTSGSTDTQYF.

V gene TRBV2 combines with J gene TRBJ1-5; TRBD1 agrees at 8 bases. This CDR3 has 15 amino acids. V dropped 7 bases and J dropped 1; count of bases not matched to a gene: 6. The germline CDR1 and CDR2 sequences are SNHLY and FYNNEI. The CDR3 sequence is CASKSGTGSNQPQHF. The CDR3 DNA sequence: TGTGCCAGCAAATCAGGGACAGGCAGCAATCAGCCCCAGCATTTT.

This clonotype was detected ten times or more. A clone one base away is much larger, so this may be a read error. This chain connects TRBV29-1 to TRBJ2-3; D possibly corresponds to TRBD1 (5 bases). This CDR3 region has 11 residues. Germline CDR1 is SQVTM and CDR2 is ANQGSEA. Here the CDR3 DNA reads TGCAGCGTTCGGGTCACAGGTACGCAGTATTTT. Protein: CSVRVTGTQYF.